The 9 T cell receptor beta chains below come from one sample, sequenced in a study of T cells in Graves' hyperthyroidism and ophthalmopathy. RNA transcripts served as the template for amplifying TCR beta CDR3 regions. HTBI primers were the set used in a first-round RT-PCR of the TCR CDR3. TCRdb redid the calling of the multiplex PCR reads with MiXCR, one entry per CDR3 protein. Here the sample spans roughly 660,000 distinct CDR3 sequences, 15% to 20% being singletons. Sequencing was carried out using blood. All receptors come from a man over 45 with Graves' hyperthyroidism.

This clonotype was found many times. The rearrangement uses TRBV15 and TRBJ2-2, with 8 nucleotides matching TRBD2. Germline loops: CDR1 LNHNV, CDR2 YYDKDF (reference sequence). The CDR3 length is 18 residues. J gave up 3 bases and V 0 bases, and 9 bases lay outside the gene matches. CDR3 DNA: TGTGCCACCAGCAGAGAGCGGGGGGCAGGGGCTTACACCGGGGAGCTGTTTTTT. Protein product: CATSRERGAGAYTGELFF.

This clonotype occurred many times. The rearrangement links TRBV18 to TRBJ2-1; the D gene is possibly TRBD1 (6 bases). Between the trimmed V and J ends, which lost 3 bases and 6 bases, there was a span of 21 bases. Germline V lookup: CDR1 KGHSH, CDR2 LQKENI. The length of the CDR3 is 17 residues. The CDR3 loop reads CASSPPKGEGLLNEQFF. CDR3 coding DNA: TGTGCCAGCTCACCGCCAAAGGGGGAAGGCCTACTCAATGAGCAGTTCTTC.

The sample holds many counts of this clonotype. V is TRBV12-3 or TRBV12-4 and J is TRBJ1-5; weak D call: TRBD1 (6 bases). CDR3 length: 16 amino acids. Trimming shortened V by 8 bases and J by 6 bases, and 23 bases separated the two germline ends. CDR3 amino acids: CASCAGPGATSQPQHF. CDR3 nucleotides: TGTGCCAGCTGCGCGGGACCAGGGGCCACCAGTCAGCCCCAGCATTTT.

In its sample, this clonotype was seen many times. The chain uses TRBV27 and TRBJ1-2; no firm D call. This CDR3 has 14 amino acids. The germline gives CDR1 MNHEY, CDR2 SMNVEV (reference sequence). Between the trimmed V and J ends, which lost 4 bases and 7 bases, there was a span of 16 bases. CDR3 sequence (DNA): TGTGCCAGCAGTTCGCTAAAGGGCAAGAGTGGCTACACCTTC. Translated, it gives CASSSLKGKSGYTF.

The chain couples TRBV27 to TRBJ1-6, with a possible D match to TRBD1 (5 bases). V lost 3 bases, J lost 7 bases, and 10 bases lay in between. Germline V gene data show CDR1 as MNHEY and CDR2 as SMNVEV (reference sequence). The CDR3 sequence is 14 residues long. The DNA of the CDR3 is TGTGCCAGCAGTTTTGAAGGGGAAAATTCACCCCTCCACTTT. This gives the protein CASSFEGENSPLHF.

The chain carries TRBV2 and TRBJ2-5; D remains unclear. The germline V and J ends were trimmed by 6 bases and 0 bases, with 8 bases remaining between them. The length of the CDR3 is 13 residues. Germline CDR1 SNHLY, CDR2 FYNNEI. CDR3 in amino acids: CASSAEYQETQYF. The CDR3 DNA reads as TGTGCCAGCAGCGCAGAGTACCAAGAGACCCAGTACTTC.

A few counts support this clonotype. This CDR3 reads CASSSPSAQETQYF. The CDR3 region has the DNA TGTGCCAGCAGTTCCCCTAGCGCCCAAGAGACCCAGTACTTC. The V gene is TRBV28, the J gene TRBJ2-5; TRBD2 is a possible D gene (6 bases). The CDR3 length is 14 residues. Per germline, CDR1 MDHEN and CDR2 SYDVKM. Deletions cut 4 bases from V and 1 base from J, with 10 bases between.

The chain joins TRBV7-3 to TRBJ2-1; 7 positions agree with TRBD2. Germline trimming cut 0 bases from V and 7 bases from J; bases unmatched to any gene: 21. This CDR3 contains 20 residues. The germline V gene has CDR1 SGHTA and CDR2 FQGTGA. The CDR3 sequence: CASSLTGPRGGSGFRNEQFF. In DNA, the CDR3 is TGTGCCAGCAGCTTAACAGGGCCAAGGGGCGGGAGTGGATTTAGGAATGAGCAGTTCTTC.

The genes are TRBV27 and TRBJ2-3, with TRBD2 as a possible D gene (6 bases). V was clipped by 1 base and J by 0 bases, with 17 bases between them. The CDR3 contains 18 residues. Germline assignment: CDR1 MNHEY and CDR2 SMNVEV (reference sequence). DNA of the CDR3: TGTGCCAGCAGTTTATTTCGTAGCGGAGCCCCTAGCACAGATACGCAGTATTTT. Its protein product is CASSLFRSGAPSTDTQYF.